What follows describes a single T cell receptor (beta chain). This sample was taken from a study of blood T cell repertoires in COVID-19. Across the study: Sample material is recorded as cDNA or gDNA derived from T cells, B-cell-depleted T cells, or PBMCs.

TCRdb's copy holds only in-frame clones and misses some; the assay was immunoSEQ multiplex PCR. Among about 120,000 clones listed, approximately 90% were seen once. With 3 bases clipped from V and 0 bases from J, the junction kept 9 bases outside the gene matches. CDR1 and CDR2 from the germline V gene are LGHDT and YNNKEL (reference sequence). CDR3 length: 18 residues. Material: peripheral blood. The sequence was collected from a man aged 40-49 years with acute or convalescent COVID-19. The chain combines TRBV3-1 (or the pseudogene TRBV3-2) with TRBJ2-7; 12 bases align to TRBD2. CDR3: CASSHLPMTSGSSYEQYF. The CDR3, as DNA: TGTGCCAGCAGCCACCTCCCCATGACTAGCGGGAGCTCCTACGAGCAGTACTTC.